This T cell receptor (beta chain) was captured by sequencing in a study of siplizumab effects on memory and regulatory T cells. Trimming took 6 bases from V and 0 from J; bases not matched to a gene: 9. Germline CDR1 and CDR2: MGHRA and YSYEKL. The CDR3 length is 16 residues. Data came from immunoSEQ multiplex PCR; TCRdb stores just in-frame clones and leaves some out. The data contain over 100,000 clones, over 85% of them singletons. Material for sequencing was Tregs sorted from blood. The TCR sequence derives from a human donor in good health. V gene TRBV4-1 combines with J gene TRBJ2-3; 7 bases align to TRBD2. CDR3 residues: CASRRNGRESTDTQYF. The DNA of the CDR3 is TGCGCCAGCAGACGGAACGGGCGGGAGAGCACAGATACGCAGTATTTT.